This T cell receptor (beta chain) was identified during a study of early stage breast cancer tumors. The wider study: About 80% of the 16 invasive tumors were ER+, PR+ and HER2-. Study results and limitations: Compared with adjacent normal breast, tumors showed about 2.5-fold denser, more clonal T cells. Unsorted bulk genomic DNA sequencing lacked pairing and functional marker data.

Blood replicates held 0.5 ug DNA, tumor or normal breast about 1.5 ug, two each. Sequenced by immunoSEQ multiplex PCR; TCRdb stores in-frame clones only, minus some. Here the sample spans about 63,000 clones, over 65% being singletons. As for this clone: Its antigen is still unknown.

Trimming took 6 bases from V and 1 from J; bases not matched to a gene: 9. The length of the CDR3 is 16 residues. Germline V gene lookup returns CDR1 SGHNT and CDR2 YYREEE (reference sequence). Material: blood. The clonotype comes from a person aged 30 to 39 with breast cancer. The chain employs TRBV5-4 and TRBJ2-1; 8 bases map to TRBD2. This CDR3 reads CASTYGSGGSYNEQFF. Here the CDR3 DNA reads TGTGCCAGCACCTACGGGAGCGGGGGATCCTACAATGAGCAGTTCTTC.